The 7 T cell receptor beta chains listed next were all sequenced from one sample in a study of neoadjuvant anti-PD-1 for oral cavity cancer. Assay used: immunoSEQ multiplex PCR; TCRdb lists only in-frame clones, some missing. The sample has fewer than 90,000 clones, approximately 84% seen once. The sample consisted of PBMCs, taken before nivolumab (anti-PD-1) treatment. Source of these receptors: a person between 40 and 80 years old with oral cavity squamous cell carcinoma.

The chain employs TRBV7-9 and TRBJ2-2, with D perhaps given as TRBD1 or TRBD2 (6 bases each). CDR1 SEHNR and CDR2 FQNEAQ come from the germline V gene (reference sequence). The ends were cut back, 7 bases at V and 6 bases at J, with 21 bases in the middle. The CDR3 is 16 residues long. This CDR3 is CASTPQEGGVAGELFF. The CDR3 DNA is TGTGCCAGCACCCCTCAAGAGGGGGGAGTAGCCGGGGAGCTGTTTTTT.

This rearrangement joins TRBV6-5 to TRBJ2-2; D remains unclear. The germline V gene encodes CDR1 MNHEY and CDR2 SVGAGI. V was trimmed by 5 bases and J by 7 bases, leaving 11 bases between them. CDR3 length: 13 amino acids. The CDR3 region has the DNA TGTGCCAGCAGTAAGGCTCCAGTCGGGGAGCTGTTTTTT. It yields the protein CASSKAPVGELFF.

The chain has TRBV30 and TRBJ2-1; TRBD2 might be the D (6 bases). Germline V CDR1 and CDR2: GTSNPN, SVGIG (reference sequence). This CDR3 region has 15 residues. With 3 bases removed from V and 4 bases from J, the gap between germline ends came to 16 bases. Written as DNA, the CDR3 is TGTGCCTGGAGCCCGACTGGCGGGACTTACAATGAGCAGTTCTTC. It codes for CAWSPTGGTYNEQFF. Combining the CDR3 with reference TRBV30 and TRBJ2-1 gives the whole variable domain SQTIHQWPATLVQPVGSPLSLECTVEGTSNPNLYWYRQAAGRGLQLLFYSVGIGQISSEVPQNLSASRPQDRQFILSSKKLLLSDSGFYLCAWSPTGGTYNEQFFGPGTRLTVL.

This chain links TRBV9 with TRBJ2-1, with 8 positions matching TRBD1. CDR3 length: 17 amino acids. Per the germline V gene, CDR1 is SGDLS and CDR2 is YYNGEE. J was trimmed by 9 bases and V by 0 bases; bases with no gene match: 14. The DNA of the CDR3 is TGTGCCAGCAGCGTAGATCTAGGGCAGGGGGCATTGGGTGAGCAGTTCTTC. Residues: CASSVDLGQGALGEQFF.

This chain links TRBV7-2 with TRBJ2-4; 14 positions agree with TRBD2. Germline V gene lookup returns CDR1 SGHTA and CDR2 FQGNSA. The junction had 9 bases not matched to a gene; V was cut back by 5 bases and J by 3 bases. The CDR3 runs 18 residues. The DNA of the CDR3 is TGTGCCAGCAGCCCCGGACTAGCGGGAGGTTCGAACAAAAACATTCAGTACTTC. Amino acids: CASSPGLAGGSNKNIQYF.

The V and J genes are TRBV6-5 and TRBJ2-7, with TRBD2 as a possible D gene (5 bases). V was cut by 2 bases and J by 0 bases, with 14 bases left in between. CDR3 length equals 16 residues. Germline assignment: CDR1 MNHEY and CDR2 SVGAGI. Written as DNA, the CDR3 is TGTGCCAGCAGTTACGAAGCGGAAGTGGCCTCCTACGAGCAGTACTTC. Protein sequence: CASSYEAEVASYEQYF.

J is TRBJ1-1 and V is TRBV5-4; D gene unclear. The CDR3 length is 13 residues. Germline assignment: CDR1 SGHNT and CDR2 YYREEE (reference sequence). Trimming took off 4 bases at V and 1 base at J, with 8 bases between the two ends. CDR3 protein: CASSPQENTEAFF. The DNA for the CDR3 is TGTGCCAGCAGCCCCCAGGAGAACACTGAAGCTTTCTTT.